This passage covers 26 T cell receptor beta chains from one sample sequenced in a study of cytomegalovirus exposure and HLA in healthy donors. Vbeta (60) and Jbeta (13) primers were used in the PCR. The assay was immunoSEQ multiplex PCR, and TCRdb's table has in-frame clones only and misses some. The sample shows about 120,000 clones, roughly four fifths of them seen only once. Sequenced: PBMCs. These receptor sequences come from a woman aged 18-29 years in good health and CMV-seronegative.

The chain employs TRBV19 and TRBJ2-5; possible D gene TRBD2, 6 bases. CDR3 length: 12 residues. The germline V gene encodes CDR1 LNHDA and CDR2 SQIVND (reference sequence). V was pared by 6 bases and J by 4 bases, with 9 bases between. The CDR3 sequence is CASRGRGETQYF. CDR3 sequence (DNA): TGTGCCAGTAGGGGGCGGGGAGAGACCCAGTACTTC.

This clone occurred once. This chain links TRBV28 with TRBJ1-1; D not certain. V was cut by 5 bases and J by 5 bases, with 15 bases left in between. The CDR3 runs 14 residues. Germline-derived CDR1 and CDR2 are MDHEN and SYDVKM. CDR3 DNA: TGTGCCAGCAGTGTCCTCGACACGTTGACTGAAGCTTTCTTT. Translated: CASSVLDTLTEAFF.

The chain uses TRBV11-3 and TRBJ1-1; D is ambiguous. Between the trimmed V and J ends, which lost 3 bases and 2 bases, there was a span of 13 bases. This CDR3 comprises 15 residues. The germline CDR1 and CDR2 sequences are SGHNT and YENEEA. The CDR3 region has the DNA TGTGCCAGCAGCTTGTTGGTTCAGACAAACACTGAAGCTTTCTTT. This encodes CASSLLVQTNTEAFF.

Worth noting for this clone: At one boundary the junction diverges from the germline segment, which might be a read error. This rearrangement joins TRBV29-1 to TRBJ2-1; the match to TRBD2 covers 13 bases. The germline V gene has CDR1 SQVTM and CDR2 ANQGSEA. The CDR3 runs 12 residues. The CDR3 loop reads CGTSGTGREQFF. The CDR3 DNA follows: TGTGGGACTAGCGGGACCGGGCGCGAGCAGTTCTTC.

In DNA form, the CDR3 reads TGTGCCAGCAGTGATGTACATAAGGAGACCCAGTACTTC. Protein sequence: CASSDVHKETQYF. This sequence joins TRBV6-1 and TRBJ2-5; D ambiguous. V gave up 3 bases and J gave up 5 bases, with 10 bases separating them. Germline V lookup: CDR1 MNHNS, CDR2 SASEGT. This CDR3 has 13 amino acids.

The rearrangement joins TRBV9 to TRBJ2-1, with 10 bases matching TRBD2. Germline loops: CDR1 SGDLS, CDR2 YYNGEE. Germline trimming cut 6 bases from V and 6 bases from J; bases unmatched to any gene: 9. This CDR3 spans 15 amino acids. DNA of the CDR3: TGTGCCAGCACCCCCCTCGGGACTAGCGTCAATGAGCAGTTCTTC. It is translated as CASTPLGTSVNEQFF.

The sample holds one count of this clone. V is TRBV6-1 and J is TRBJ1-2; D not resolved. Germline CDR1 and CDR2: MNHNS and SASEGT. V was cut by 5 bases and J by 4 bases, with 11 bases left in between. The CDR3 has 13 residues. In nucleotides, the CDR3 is TGTGCCAGCAGTCTTATCCCCAGCTATGGCTACACCTTC. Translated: CASSLIPSYGYTF.

CDR3 residues: CASSSTGFEAFF. The CDR3 bases are TGTGCCAGCAGTTCAACAGGGTTCGAAGCTTTCTTT. The J gene is TRBJ1-1, the V gene TRBV2; TRBD1 might be the D (6 bases). The ends were cut back, 5 bases at V and 8 bases at J, with 12 bases in the middle. Germline values: CDR1 SNHLY, CDR2 FYNNEI. This CDR3 spans 12 amino acids. Complete variable domain (other parts from reference TRBV2 and TRBJ1-1): EPEVTQTPSHQVTQMGQEVILRCVPISNHLYFYWYRQILGQKVEFLVSFYNNEISEKSEIFDDQFSVERPDGSNFTLKIRSTKLEDSAMYFCASSSTGFEAFFGQGTRLTVV.

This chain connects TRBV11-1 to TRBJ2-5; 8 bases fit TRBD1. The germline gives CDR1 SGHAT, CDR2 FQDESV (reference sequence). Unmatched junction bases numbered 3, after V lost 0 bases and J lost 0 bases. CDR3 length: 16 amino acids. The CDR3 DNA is TGTGCCAGCAGCTTAGCGAGGACAGGGTACCAAGAGACCCAGTACTTC. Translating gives CASSLARTGYQETQYF.

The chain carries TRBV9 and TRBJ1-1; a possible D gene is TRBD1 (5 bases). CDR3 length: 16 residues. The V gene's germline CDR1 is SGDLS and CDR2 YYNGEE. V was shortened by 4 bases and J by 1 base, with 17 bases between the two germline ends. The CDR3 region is CASSPRLTGRNTEAFF. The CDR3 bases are TGTGCCAGCAGCCCCCGTCTCACAGGCCGGAACACTGAAGCTTTCTTT.

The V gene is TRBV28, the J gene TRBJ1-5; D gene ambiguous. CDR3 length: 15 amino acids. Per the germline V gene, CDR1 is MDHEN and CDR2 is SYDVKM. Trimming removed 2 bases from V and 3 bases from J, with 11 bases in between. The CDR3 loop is CASSLPTEFNQPQHF. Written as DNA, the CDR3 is TGTGCCAGCAGTTTACCCACCGAGTTCAATCAGCCCCAGCATTTT.

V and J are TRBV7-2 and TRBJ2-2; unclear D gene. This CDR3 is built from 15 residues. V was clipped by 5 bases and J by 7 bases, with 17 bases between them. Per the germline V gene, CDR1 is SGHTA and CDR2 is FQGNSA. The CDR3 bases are TGTGCCAGCAGCCTAATCCGTATAGCTGGCGGGGAGCTGTTTTTT. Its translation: CASSLIRIAGGELFF.

CDR3 region: CASSQDRGRYVAGANVLTF. CDR3 in DNA: TGTGCCAGCAGCCAGGACAGGGGGCGATACGTAGCTGGGGCCAACGTCCTGACTTTC. This chain links TRBV4-2 with TRBJ2-6; 11 nucleotides match TRBD1. V gave up 3 bases and J gave up 2 bases; unmatched junction bases: 9. Per the germline V gene, CDR1 is LGHNA and CDR2 is YNFKEQ. The CDR3 is 19 residues long.

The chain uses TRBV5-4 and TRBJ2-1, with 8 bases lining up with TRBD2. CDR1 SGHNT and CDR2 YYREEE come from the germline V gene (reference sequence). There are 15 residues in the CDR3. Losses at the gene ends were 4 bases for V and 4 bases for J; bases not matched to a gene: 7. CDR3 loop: CASSLRLAQYNEQFF. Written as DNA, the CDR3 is TGTGCCAGCAGCCTTAGACTAGCGCAGTACAATGAGCAGTTCTTC.

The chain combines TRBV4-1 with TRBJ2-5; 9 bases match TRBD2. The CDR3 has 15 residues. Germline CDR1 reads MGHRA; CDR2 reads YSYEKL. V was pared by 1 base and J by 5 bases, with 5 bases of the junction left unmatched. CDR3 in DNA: TGCGCCAGCAGCCAAGTAGGGACTAGCCATGAGACCCAGTACTTC. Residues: CASSQVGTSHETQYF.

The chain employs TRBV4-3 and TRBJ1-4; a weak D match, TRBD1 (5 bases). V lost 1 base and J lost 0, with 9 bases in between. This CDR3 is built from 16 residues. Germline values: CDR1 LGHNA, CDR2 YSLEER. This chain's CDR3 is CASSQGDRATNEKLFF. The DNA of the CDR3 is TGCGCCAGCAGCCAAGGAGACAGAGCAACTAATGAAAAACTGTTTTTT.

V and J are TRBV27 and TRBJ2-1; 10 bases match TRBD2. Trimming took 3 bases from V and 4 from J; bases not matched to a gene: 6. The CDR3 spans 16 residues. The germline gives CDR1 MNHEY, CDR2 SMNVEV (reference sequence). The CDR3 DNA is TGTGCCAGCAGTTTTGGGCTAGCGGGAGCTTACAATGAGCAGTTCTTC. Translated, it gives CASSFGLAGAYNEQFF.

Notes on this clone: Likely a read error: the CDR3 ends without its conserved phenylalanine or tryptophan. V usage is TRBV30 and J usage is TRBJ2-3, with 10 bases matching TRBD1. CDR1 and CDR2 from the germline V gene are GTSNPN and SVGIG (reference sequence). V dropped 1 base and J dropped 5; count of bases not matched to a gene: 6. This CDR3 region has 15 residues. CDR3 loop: CAWSADRGLQDTQYS. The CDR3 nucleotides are TGTGCCTGGAGTGCGGACAGGGGGTTGCAAGATACGCAGTATTCT.

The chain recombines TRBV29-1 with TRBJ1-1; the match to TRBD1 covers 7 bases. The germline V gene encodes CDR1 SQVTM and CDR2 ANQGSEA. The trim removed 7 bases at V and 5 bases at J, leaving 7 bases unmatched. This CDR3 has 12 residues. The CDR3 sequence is CSADRSGTEAFF. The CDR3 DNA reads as TGCAGCGCGGACAGGTCCGGAACTGAAGCTTTCTTT.

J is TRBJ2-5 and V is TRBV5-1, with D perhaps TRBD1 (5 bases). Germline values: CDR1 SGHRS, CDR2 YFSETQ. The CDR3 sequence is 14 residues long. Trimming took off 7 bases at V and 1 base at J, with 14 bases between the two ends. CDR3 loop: CASRPIRGQETQYF. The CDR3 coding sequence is TGCGCCAGCCGCCCGATTAGGGGCCAAGAGACCCAGTACTTC. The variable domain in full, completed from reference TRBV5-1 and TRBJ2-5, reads KAGVTQTPRYLIKTRGQQVTLSCSPISGHRSVSWYQQTPGQGLQFLFEYFSETQRNKGNFPGRFSGRQFSNSRSEMNVSTLELGDSALYLCASRPIRGQETQYFGPGTRLLVL.

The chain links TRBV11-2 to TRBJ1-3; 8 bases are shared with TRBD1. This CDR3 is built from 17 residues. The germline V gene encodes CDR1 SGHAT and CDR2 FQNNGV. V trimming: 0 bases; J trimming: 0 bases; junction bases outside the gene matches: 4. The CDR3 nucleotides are TGTGCCAGCAGCTTAGACCTACAGGGGGTCTCTGGAAACACCATATATTTT. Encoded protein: CASSLDLQGVSGNTIYF.

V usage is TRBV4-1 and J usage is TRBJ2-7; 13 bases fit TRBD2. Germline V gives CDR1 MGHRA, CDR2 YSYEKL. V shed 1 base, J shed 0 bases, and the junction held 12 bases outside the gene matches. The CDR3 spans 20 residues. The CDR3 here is CASSQARLAGGGRASYEQYF. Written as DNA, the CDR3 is TGCGCCAGCAGCCAAGCCCGACTAGCGGGAGGAGGGAGGGCCTCCTACGAGCAGTACTTC.

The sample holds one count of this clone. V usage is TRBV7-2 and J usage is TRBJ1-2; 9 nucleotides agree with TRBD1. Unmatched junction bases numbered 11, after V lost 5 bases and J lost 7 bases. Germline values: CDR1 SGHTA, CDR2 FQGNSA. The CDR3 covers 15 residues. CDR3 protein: CASSPRTQGARGYTF. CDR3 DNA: TGTGCCAGCAGCCCGCGGACACAGGGGGCGCGTGGCTACACCTTC.

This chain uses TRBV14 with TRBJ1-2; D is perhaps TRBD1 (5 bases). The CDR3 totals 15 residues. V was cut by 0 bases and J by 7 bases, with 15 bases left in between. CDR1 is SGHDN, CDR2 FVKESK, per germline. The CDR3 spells CASSQDWGSHTGYTF. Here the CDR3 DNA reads TGTGCCAGCAGCCAAGATTGGGGCAGTCACACTGGCTACACCTTC.

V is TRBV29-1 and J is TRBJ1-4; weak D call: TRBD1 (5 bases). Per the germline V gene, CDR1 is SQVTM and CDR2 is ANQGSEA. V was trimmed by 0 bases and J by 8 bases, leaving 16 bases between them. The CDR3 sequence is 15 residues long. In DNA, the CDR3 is TGCAGCGTTGAAGATCGATCAAGGGGTGGCGAAAAACTGTTTTTT. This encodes CSVEDRSRGGEKLFF.

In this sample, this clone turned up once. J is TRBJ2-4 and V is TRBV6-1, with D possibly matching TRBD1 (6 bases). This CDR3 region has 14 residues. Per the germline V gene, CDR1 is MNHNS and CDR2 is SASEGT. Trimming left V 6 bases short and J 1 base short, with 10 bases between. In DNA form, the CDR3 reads TGTGCCAGCAGCCGGACAGATGCCAAAAACATTCAGTACTTC. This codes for CASSRTDAKNIQYF.